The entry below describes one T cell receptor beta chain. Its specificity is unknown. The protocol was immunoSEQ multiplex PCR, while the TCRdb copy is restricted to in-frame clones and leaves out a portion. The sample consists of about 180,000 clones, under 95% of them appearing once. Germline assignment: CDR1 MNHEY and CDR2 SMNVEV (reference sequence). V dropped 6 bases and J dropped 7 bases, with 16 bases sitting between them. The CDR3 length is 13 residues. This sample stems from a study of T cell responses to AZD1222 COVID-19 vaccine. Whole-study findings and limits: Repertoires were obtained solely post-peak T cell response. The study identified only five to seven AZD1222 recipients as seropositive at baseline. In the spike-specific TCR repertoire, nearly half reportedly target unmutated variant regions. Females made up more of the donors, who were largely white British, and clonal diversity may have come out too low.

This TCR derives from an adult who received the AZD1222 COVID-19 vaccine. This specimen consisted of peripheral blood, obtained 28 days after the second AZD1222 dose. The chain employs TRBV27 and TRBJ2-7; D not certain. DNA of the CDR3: TGTGCCAGCAGCCTTATATGGGGTATGGAGCAGTACTTC. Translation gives CASSLIWGMEQYF.